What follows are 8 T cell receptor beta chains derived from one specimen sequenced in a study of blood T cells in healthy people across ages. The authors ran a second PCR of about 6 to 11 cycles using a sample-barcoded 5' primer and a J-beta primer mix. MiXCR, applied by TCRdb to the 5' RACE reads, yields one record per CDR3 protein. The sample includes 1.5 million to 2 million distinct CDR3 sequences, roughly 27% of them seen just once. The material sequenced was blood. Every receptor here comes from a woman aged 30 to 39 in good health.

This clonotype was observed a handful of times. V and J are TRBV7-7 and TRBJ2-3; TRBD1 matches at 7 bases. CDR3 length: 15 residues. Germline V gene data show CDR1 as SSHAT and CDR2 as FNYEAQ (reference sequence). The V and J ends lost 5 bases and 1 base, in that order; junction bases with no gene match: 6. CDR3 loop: CASSPQGFGTDTQYF. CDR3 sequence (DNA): TGTGCCAGCAGCCCACAGGGGTTCGGCACAGATACGCAGTATTTT.

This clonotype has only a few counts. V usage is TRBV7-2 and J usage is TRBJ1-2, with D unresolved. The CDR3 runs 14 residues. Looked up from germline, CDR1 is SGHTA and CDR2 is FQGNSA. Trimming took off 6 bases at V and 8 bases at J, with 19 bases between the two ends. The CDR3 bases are TGTGCCAGCAGACCTTCGGGCGCCCGACGAGGCTACACCTTC. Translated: CASRPSGARRGYTF.

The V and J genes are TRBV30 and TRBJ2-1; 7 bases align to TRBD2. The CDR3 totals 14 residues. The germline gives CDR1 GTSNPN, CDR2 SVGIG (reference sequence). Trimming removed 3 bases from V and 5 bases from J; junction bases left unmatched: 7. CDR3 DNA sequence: TGTGCCTGGAGACGGGGGGATCCCGACAATGAGCAGTTCTTC. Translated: CAWRRGDPDNEQFF.

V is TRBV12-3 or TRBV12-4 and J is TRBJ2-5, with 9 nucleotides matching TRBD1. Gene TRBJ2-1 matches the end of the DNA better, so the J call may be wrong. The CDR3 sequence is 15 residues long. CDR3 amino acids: CASSLTGTGNNIQFF. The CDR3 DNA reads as TGTGCCAGCAGCCTGACCGGGACAGGGAACAACATCCAGTTCTTC.

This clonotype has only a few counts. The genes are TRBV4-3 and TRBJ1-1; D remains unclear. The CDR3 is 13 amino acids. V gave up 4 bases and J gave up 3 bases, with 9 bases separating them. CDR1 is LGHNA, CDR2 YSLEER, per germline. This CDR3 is CASSLAWDTEAFF. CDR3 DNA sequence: TGCGCCAGCAGCCTCGCGTGGGACACTGAAGCTTTCTTT.

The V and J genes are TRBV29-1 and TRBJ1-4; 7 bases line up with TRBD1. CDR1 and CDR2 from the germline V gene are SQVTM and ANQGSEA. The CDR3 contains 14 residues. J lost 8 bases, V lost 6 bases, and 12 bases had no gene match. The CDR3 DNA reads TGCAGCGTAGGTGACAGGGTGGGCTCCGAAAAACTGTTTTTT. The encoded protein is CSVGDRVGSEKLFF.

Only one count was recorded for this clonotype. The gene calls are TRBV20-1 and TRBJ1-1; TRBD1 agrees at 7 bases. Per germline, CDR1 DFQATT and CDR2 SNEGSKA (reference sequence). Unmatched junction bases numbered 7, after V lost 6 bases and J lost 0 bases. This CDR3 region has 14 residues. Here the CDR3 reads CSAPGQLVNTEAFF. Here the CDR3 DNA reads TGCAGTGCCCCGGGACAGTTGGTGAACACTGAAGCTTTCTTT.

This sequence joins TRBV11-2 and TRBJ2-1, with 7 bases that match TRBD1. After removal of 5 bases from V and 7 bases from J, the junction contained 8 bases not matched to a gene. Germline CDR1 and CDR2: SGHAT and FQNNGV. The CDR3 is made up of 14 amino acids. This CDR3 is CASSGQVNLNEQFF. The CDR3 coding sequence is TGTGCCAGCAGCGGACAGGTCAACTTGAATGAGCAGTTCTTC. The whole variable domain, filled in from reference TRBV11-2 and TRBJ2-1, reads EAGVAQSPRYKIIEKRQSVAFWCNPISGHATLYWYQQILGQGPKLLIQFQNNGVVDDSQLPKDRFSAERLKGVDSTLKIQPAKLEDSAVYLCASSGQVNLNEQFFGPGTRLTVL.